Below, 24 T cell receptor beta chains from the same sample are listed, as sequenced in a study of molecular identifiers for immune sequencing clone quantification. TCRdb reanalysed the PCR reads using MiXCR and keeps one entry per CDR3 protein. The profile covers hundreds of thousands of distinct CDR3 sequences, with about 25% appearing a single time and about 0.73% taken by the ten largest. Sequenced material: naive CD8+ T cells from blood, with Jurkat cell RNA spiked in. Noted subset: FACS-sorted CD8+CD4-CCR7+CD45RA+ naive T cells. These receptors originate from a human donor in good health. Some libraries in this study had Jurkat cell RNA spiked in.

A word on this clonotype: A read error is possible here, since a much larger clone lies one base away. The chain carries TRBV12-3 or TRBV12-4 and TRBJ2-3; 7 nucleotides match TRBD2. The CDR3 loop spans 16 amino acids. After removal of 5 bases from V and 2 bases from J, the junction contained 10 bases not matched to a gene. The CDR3 here is CASSRWASGDTDTQYF. DNA of the CDR3: TGTGCCAGCAGTCGGTGGGCTAGCGGAGACACAGATACGCAGTATTTT.

The CDR3 region is CASSQTPGLAGESQYF. CDR3 DNA: TGTGCCAGCAGCCAAACTCCGGGACTAGCGGGGGAGTCCCAGTACTTC. The rearrangement uses TRBV14 and TRBJ2-5; 14 bases line up with TRBD2. This CDR3 has 16 residues. V dropped 2 bases and J dropped 9; count of bases not matched to a gene: 8. Germline CDR1 and CDR2: SGHDN and FVKESK.

The rearrangement uses TRBV6-2 or TRBV6-3 and TRBJ2-7; D possibly matches TRBD1 or TRBD2 (6 bases each). This CDR3 comprises 13 residues. V gave up 6 bases and J gave up 5 bases, with 14 bases separating them. From germline, CDR1 is MNHEY and CDR2 SVGEGT. The CDR3 loop reads CASSLDGGHEQYF. The CDR3 DNA sequence: TGTGCCAGCAGCCTGGACGGGGGCCACGAGCAGTACTTC.

This clonotype appeared many times. As DNA, the CDR3 is TGTGCCTGGAGGGACGCCCGGCGTAACTATGGCTACACCTTC. Translating it yields CAWRDARRNYGYTF. The rearrangement joins TRBV30 to TRBJ1-2; D unclear. The V gene lost 3 bases and the J gene lost 1 base, with 12 bases spanning the gap. CDR3 length: 14 amino acids. The germline CDR1 and CDR2 sequences are GTSNPN and SVGIG (reference sequence). Full variable domain (remainder filled in from reference TRBV30 and TRBJ1-2): SQTIHQWPATLVQPVGSPLSLECTVEGTSNPNLYWYRQAAGRGLQLLFYSVGIGQISSEVPQNLSASRPQDRQFILSSKKLLLSDSGFYLCAWRDARRNYGYTFGSGTRLTVV.

Many counts were recorded for this clonotype. The V gene is TRBV28, the J gene TRBJ2-4; 9 bases line up with TRBD2. The CDR3 consists of 15 residues. Germline trimming cut 6 bases from V and 0 bases from J; bases unmatched to any gene: 3. Germline-derived CDR1 and CDR2 are MDHEN and SYDVKM. CDR3 sequence reads: CASRLAGLAKNIQYF. The CDR3 DNA follows: TGTGCCAGCAGGCTAGCGGGGCTAGCCAAAAACATTCAGTACTTC.

The chain carries TRBV5-4 and TRBJ2-3; D gene ambiguous. The CDR3 loop spans 15 amino acids. Trimming cost V 0 bases and J 0 bases, with 8 bases left between them. Germline V gene data show CDR1 as SGHNT and CDR2 as YYREEE (reference sequence). CDR3 residues: CASSLASASTDTQYF. The CDR3 nucleotides are TGTGCCAGCAGCTTGGCGTCAGCCAGCACAGATACGCAGTATTTT.

Comments on this clonotype: The junction and the germline gene differ at one end; a read error may be behind it. The CDR3 nucleotides are TGTGCCTGCAGCCCTGGCGGGGGCTACGAGCAGTACTTC. The encoded protein is CACSPGGGYEQYF. This sequence joins TRBV4-2 and TRBJ2-7, with 7 bases aligning to TRBD2. Germline lookup yields CDR1 LGHNA and CDR2 YNFKEQ. The CDR3 covers 13 residues.

This clonotype came up a few times. This rearrangement joins TRBV6-5 to TRBJ1-1; weak D call: TRBD1 (5 bases). V shed 2 bases and J shed 4 bases, with 11 bases lying between them. CDR1 and CDR2 from the germline V gene are MNHEY and SVGAGI. CDR3 length: 14 amino acids. In DNA form, the CDR3 reads TGTGCCAGCAGTTACGCGGCAGGGACCACTGAAGCTTTCTTT. This sequence encodes CASSYAAGTTEAFF.

The genes are TRBV20-1 and TRBJ1-5; D is unclear. V lost 6 bases and J lost 2, with 17 bases in between. This CDR3 region has 15 residues. Germline V gives CDR1 DFQATT, CDR2 SNEGSKA (reference sequence). In nucleotides, the CDR3 is TGCAGTGCGCCCGAAGTTGGACCTGGCAATCAGCCCCAGCATTTT. It yields the protein CSAPEVGPGNQPQHF.

Worth noting for this clonotype: Germline and junction disagree at one end, which may indicate a read error. The J gene is TRBJ2-7, the V gene TRBV7-9; D perhaps matches TRBD2 (6 bases). This CDR3 has 14 residues. Germline V gives CDR1 SEHNR, CDR2 FQNEAQ (reference sequence). The CDR3 sequence: CACSLVAGTDEQYF. Here the CDR3 DNA reads TGTGCCTGCAGCTTAGTTGCAGGGACTGACGAGCAGTACTTC. The complete variable domain, with remaining parts taken from reference TRBV7-9 and TRBJ2-7, reads DTGVSQNPRHKITKRGQNVTFRCDPISEHNRLYWYRQTLGQGPEFLTYFQNEAQLEKSRLLSDRFSAERPKGSFSTLEIQRTEQGDSAMYLCACSLVAGTDEQYFGPGTRLTVT.

This clonotype was seen a few times. The V and J genes are TRBV5-4 and TRBJ2-7; D might be TRBD2 (7 bases). Per germline, CDR1 SGHNT and CDR2 YYREEE (reference sequence). The CDR3 covers 15 residues. Trimming stripped 0 bases from V and 3 bases from J, with 13 bases between. The CDR3 here is CASSLARGGDYEQYF. The CDR3 DNA is TGTGCCAGCAGCTTGGCCCGAGGGGGGGACTACGAGCAGTACTTC.

About this clonotype: The final CDR3 position lacks the conserved phenylalanine or tryptophan, pointing to a likely read error. The rearrangement joins TRBV4-2 to TRBJ2-5; maybe TRBD1 (6 bases). The V end was cut by 1 base, the J end by 3 bases, with 12 bases between. Germline assignment: CDR1 LGHNA and CDR2 YNFKEQ. The CDR3 extends over 15 amino acids. CDR3 in amino acids: CASSQGPQGKETQYL. The CDR3 region has the DNA TGTGCCAGCAGCCAAGGGCCCCAGGGGAAAGAGACCCAGTACCTC.

This clonotype was detected a few times. This chain joins TRBV11-2 and TRBJ1-6, with a possible D match to TRBD1 (6 bases). The CDR3 is 17 amino acids. With 0 bases removed from V and 3 bases from J, the gap between germline ends came to 12 bases. From germline, CDR1 is SGHAT and CDR2 FQNNGV. CDR3 protein: CASSLDGGHLYNSPLHF. CDR3 nucleotides: TGTGCCAGCAGCTTAGATGGGGGACACCTCTATAATTCACCCCTCCACTTT.

As for this clonotype: The conserved final phenylalanine or tryptophan is absent from the CDR3, which likely points to a read error. The chain employs TRBV6-1 and TRBJ2-5; either TRBD1 or TRBD2 may fit D (5 bases each). Germline loops: CDR1 MNHNS, CDR2 SASEGT. CDR3 length: 13 amino acids. V lost 6 bases, J lost 5 bases, and 13 bases lay in between. The CDR3 bases are TGTGCCAGCAGACCGCGTTGGGGGGAGACCCAGTACTAC. The encoded protein is CASRPRWGETQYY.

This clonotype was counted only a few times. V and J are TRBV13 and TRBJ2-5; D gene uncertain. Germline-derived CDR1 and CDR2 are PRHDT and FYEKMQ (reference sequence). V lost 4 bases and J lost 7, with 7 bases in between. The CDR3 contains 11 residues. CDR3: CASSWAGTQYF. The DNA for the CDR3 is TGTGCCAGCAGCTGGGCTGGGACCCAGTACTTC.

As for this clonotype: A much bigger clone sits one base away, suggesting this may be a read error. The CDR3 carries no conserved terminal phenylalanine or tryptophan, so it likely arises from a read error. CDR3 nucleotide sequence: TGCAGCGTTGATTGGGGGGACCAAGAGACCCAGTACATC. It codes for CSVDWGDQETQYI. The V gene is TRBV29-1, the J gene TRBJ2-5, with D tentatively TRBD2 (6 bases). Trimming pared 3 bases from V and 0 bases from J, leaving 8 bases between. CDR3 length equals 13 residues. Germline V gene lookup returns CDR1 SQVTM and CDR2 ANQGSEA.

To note about this clonotype: A much larger clone differs by one base, so this may be a read error. The chain employs TRBV20-1 and TRBJ2-3; TRBD2 might be the D (5 bases). Germline V CDR1 and CDR2: DFQATT, SNEGSKA (reference sequence). The CDR3 runs 15 residues. The CDR3 DNA reads as TGCAGTGCTAGAGAGTTCGGGGTGCAAGGAGATGCGCAGTATTTT. Translating gives CSAREFGVQGDAQYF.

At least ten counts were recorded for this clonotype. The chain has TRBV5-1 and TRBJ2-7; maybe TRBD1 (6 bases). The germline V and J ends were trimmed by 4 bases and 5 bases, with 13 bases remaining between them. The CDR3 spans 13 residues. Germline V gene sequence: CDR1 SGHRS, CDR2 YFSETQ. In DNA form, the CDR3 reads TGCGCCAGCAGCGTTCCGGGACATGACGAGCAGTACTTC. This codes for CASSVPGHDEQYF.

A note on this clonotype: This sequence may be a read error, since a much larger clone differs from it by one base. The chain employs TRBV7-9 and TRBJ2-4, with 8 bases aligning to TRBD2. The CDR3 sequence is 16 residues long. Germline CDR1 SEHNR, CDR2 FQNEAQ (reference sequence). J was trimmed by 5 bases and V by 7 bases; bases with no gene match: 13. Here the CDR3 reads CASNAGPAGAQNIQYF. CDR3 DNA sequence: TGTGCCAGCAACGCGGGACCAGCGGGGGCCCAAAACATTCAGTACTTC. The full variable domain, rest sourced from reference TRBV7-9 and TRBJ2-4, is DTGVSQNPRHKITKRGQNVTFRCDPISEHNRLYWYRQTLGQGPEFLTYFQNEAQLEKSRLLSDRFSAERPKGSFSTLEIQRTEQGDSAMYLCASNAGPAGAQNIQYFGAGTRLSVL.

V usage is TRBV4-1 and J usage is TRBJ2-7; either TRBD1 or TRBD2 may supply D (5 bases each). In germline, CDR1 is MGHRA, CDR2 YSYEKL. The CDR3 runs 15 residues. Trimming took 2 bases from V and 6 from J, leaving 17 bases between them. CDR3: CASSQLGTGFCEQYF. The CDR3 DNA is TGCGCCAGCAGCCAATTGGGGACGGGGTTTTGCGAGCAGTACTTC.

This clonotype was counted a few times. The genes are TRBV4-3 and TRBJ2-1; D gene unclear. This CDR3 comprises 15 residues. Germline V CDR1 and CDR2: LGHNA, YSLEER. Trimming left V 2 bases short and J 4 bases short, with 12 bases between. CDR3 nucleotides: TGCGCCAGCAGCCAAAGGCAGAATCCTTACAATGAGCAGTTCTTC. Translated: CASSQRQNPYNEQFF.

This clonotype was picked up one time. A much larger clone differs from this one at a single base, so this may be a read error. The J gene is TRBJ2-7, the V gene TRBV20-1, with 10 bases lining up with TRBD2. The ends lost 6 bases at V and 2 bases at J; junction bases unmatched: 7. CDR3 length: 14 amino acids. CDR1 DFQATT and CDR2 SNEGSKA come from the germline V gene (reference sequence). The CDR3 is CSAPGLAGAYEQYF. The DNA for the CDR3 is TGCAGTGCCCCAGGGCTAGCGGGAGCCTACGAGCAGTACTTC.

With respect to this clonotype: A clone one base away is much larger, so this may be a read error. CDR3 protein: CASSLVQGQPQHF. The CDR3 bases are TGTGCCAGCAGTTTAGTTCAGGGTCAGCCCCAGCATTTT. The chain carries TRBV12-3 or TRBV12-4 and TRBJ1-5; tentative D call: TRBD1 (5 bases). The V end lost 1 base, the J end lost 6 bases, and 7 bases lay between the germline ends. This CDR3 has 13 residues.

A few counts support this clonotype. The rearrangement links TRBV5-5 to TRBJ2-7; a weak D match, TRBD1 (5 bases). There are 14 residues in the CDR3. With 0 bases removed from V and 2 bases from J, the gap between germline ends came to 9 bases. The germline V gene encodes CDR1 SGHKS and CDR2 YYEKEE (reference sequence). This CDR3 reads CASSLAWGTYEQYF. The CDR3 region has the DNA TGTGCCAGCAGCTTGGCCTGGGGCACCTACGAGCAGTACTTC.